This T cell receptor beta chain appears in the sequencing data of a study of cytomegalovirus exposure and HLA in healthy donors. Whole-study findings and limits: TCR beta V- and J-gene trimming was later associated with a missense DCLRE1C variant. The study designated 164 TCR beta chains cytomegalovirus-associated. Most CMV-associated TCR beta chains appeared HLA-restricted in a later analysis. Productive rates of about 87% or about 30% were seen for most TCR beta V segments in an earlier analysis.

With 60 Vbeta and 13 Jbeta primers, the PCR was carried out. Repertoires were generated with immunoSEQ multiplex PCR, while TCRdb's copy carries only in-frame clones and drops some. In all, the sample yields about 72,000 clones. V dropped 3 bases and J dropped 0; count of bases not matched to a gene: 4. Germline CDR1 reads MNHEY; CDR2 reads SMNVEV (reference sequence). This CDR3 is built from 16 residues. Notes on this clone: Its antigen is currently unknown.

This receptor was identified in a woman in her thirties or forties in good health and CMV-seropositive. Specimen: PBMCs. The V and J genes are TRBV27 and TRBJ2-7, with 11 bases identical to TRBD2. The CDR3 region has the DNA TGTGCCAGCAGTTTCTCGGGACTAGCGGCCTCCTACGAGCAGTACTTC. Protein: CASSFSGLAASYEQYF.